Below, 14 T cell receptor beta chains from the same sample are listed, as sequenced in a study of cytomegalovirus exposure and HLA in healthy donors. A multiplex PCR was run with 60 Vbeta primers and 13 Jbeta primers. Here immunoSEQ multiplex PCR was the method, and the copy in TCRdb shows in-frame clones only, minus some. The sample yields about 86,000 clones, just under 80% seen once. Sample: PBMCs. These receptors came from a male donor in good health and CMV-seropositive.

This CDR3 reads CASSLNRGLGPPNNEQFF. For the CDR3, the DNA is TGTGCCAGCAGCTTAAATAGGGGGCTCGGGCCCCCAAACAATGAGCAGTTCTTC. This chain uses TRBV7-9 with TRBJ2-1, with 7 positions matching TRBD1. The CDR3 length is 18 residues. V was clipped by 2 bases and J by 5 bases; unmatched bases: 15. Germline V gives CDR1 SEHNR, CDR2 FQNEAQ (reference sequence).

V usage is TRBV9 and J usage is TRBJ2-3; 7 nucleotides agree with TRBD2. CDR1 is SGDLS and CDR2 is YYNGEE in the germline V gene. The V and J ends lost 0 bases and 0 bases, in that order; junction bases with no gene match: 7. CDR3 size: 17 residues. Here the CDR3 DNA reads TGTGCCAGCAGCGTAGTCCCTAGCGGCCCTAGCACAGATACGCAGTATTTT. This gives the protein CASSVVPSGPSTDTQYF.

The chain joins TRBV5-1 to TRBJ2-2; D is possibly TRBD1 (5 bases). Germline CDR1 and CDR2: SGHRS and YFSETQ. The CDR3 has 14 amino acids. The V end lost 0 bases, the J end lost 6 bases, and 9 bases lay between the germline ends. CDR3 DNA: TGCGCCAGCAGCTTGGAGATAGGGGCCGGGGAGCTGTTTTTT. Encoded protein: CASSLEIGAGELFF. Using reference TRBV5-1 and TRBJ2-2 for the parts outside the CDR3, the full variable domain is KAGVTQTPRYLIKTRGQQVTLSCSPISGHRSVSWYQQTPGQGLQFLFEYFSETQRNKGNFPGRFSGRQFSNSRSEMNVSTLELGDSALYLCASSLEIGAGELFFGEGSRLTVL.

The chain uses TRBV7-9 and TRBJ2-1, with 7 bases that match TRBD2. Trimming took 3 bases from V and 8 from J; bases not matched to a gene: 16. Germline CDR1 and CDR2: SEHNR and FQNEAQ (reference sequence). CDR3 length: 17 amino acids. The CDR3 DNA follows: TGTGCCAGCAGCTTGGGGAGTATAGCGGGCTGGGGCCATGAGCAGTTCTTC. The encoded protein is CASSLGSIAGWGHEQFF.

This sequence joins TRBV6-1 and TRBJ2-7, with 11 bases matching TRBD1. J lost 1 base, V lost 7 bases, and 6 bases had no gene match. The CDR3 contains 15 residues. Germline CDR1 and CDR2: MNHNS and SASEGT. The CDR3 loop reads CASNPGTGGSYEQYF. The CDR3 DNA sequence: TGTGCCAGCAACCCCGGGACAGGGGGATCCTACGAGCAGTACTTC.

V and J are TRBV7-9 and TRBJ1-1, with D uncertain. The germline gives CDR1 SEHNR, CDR2 FQNEAQ (reference sequence). This CDR3 has 15 amino acids. The V end was cut by 1 base, the J end by 5 bases, with 14 bases between. CDR3: CASSLVGRNRTEAFF. CDR3 sequence (DNA): TGTGCCAGCAGCTTAGTGGGGAGGAATAGGACTGAAGCTTTCTTT. The full variable domain, completed using reference TRBV7-9 and TRBJ1-1, is DTGVSQNPRHKITKRGQNVTFRCDPISEHNRLYWYRQTLGQGPEFLTYFQNEAQLEKSRLLSDRFSAERPKGSFSTLEIQRTEQGDSAMYLCASSLVGRNRTEAFFGQGTRLTVV.

This chain uses TRBV7-9 with TRBJ2-7; possibly TRBD2 for D (5 bases). The CDR3 totals 14 residues. Trimming took off 8 bases at V and 7 bases at J, with 21 bases between the two ends. CDR1 and CDR2 (germline): SEHNR, FQNEAQ (reference sequence). The CDR3 is CASRAPVGVGEQYF. In nucleotides, the CDR3 is TGTGCCAGCCGTGCCCCGGTCGGGGTTGGGGAGCAGTACTTC.

Here the CDR3 DNA reads TGTGCCAGCAGTTCTATTGAGGGCACTGAAGCTTTCTTT. Translating it yields CASSSIEGTEAFF. This chain connects TRBV2 to TRBJ1-1; D is unclear. V lost 5 bases, J lost 4 bases, and 11 bases lay in between. This CDR3 has 13 amino acids. CDR1 is SNHLY and CDR2 is FYNNEI in the germline V gene.

The V and J genes are TRBV25-1 and TRBJ2-6; TRBD1 is a possible D gene (5 bases). V gave up 3 bases and J gave up 7 bases, with 19 bases separating them. The CDR3 runs 17 residues. Germline CDR1 is MGHDK and CDR2 is SYGVNS. The CDR3 reads CASSDWAGSITANVLTF. CDR3 bases: TGTGCCAGCAGTGATTGGGCAGGGTCGATAACAGCCAACGTCCTGACTTTC.

This chain uses TRBV6-5 with TRBJ1-2, with TRBD1 as a possible D gene (5 bases). This CDR3 is 14 amino acids long. V was trimmed by 2 bases and J by 5 bases, leaving 12 bases between them. Germline CDR1 reads MNHEY; CDR2 reads SVGAGI. CDR3 bases: TGTGCCAGCAGTTACAGCAGGCAGGGATATGGCTACACCTTC. As protein: CASSYSRQGYGYTF.

This chain joins TRBV19 and TRBJ1-5, with 10 positions matching TRBD1. Losses at the gene ends were 10 bases for V and 0 bases for J; bases not matched to a gene: 18. Germline V gene data show CDR1 as LNHDA and CDR2 as SQIVND (reference sequence). The CDR3 consists of 19 residues. The CDR3 sequence is CATHPTGTGVIGSNQPQHF. In DNA, the CDR3 is TGTGCCACACATCCGACCGGGACAGGGGTTATTGGTAGCAATCAGCCCCAGCATTTT. The full variable domain, its missing parts supplied by reference TRBV19 and TRBJ1-5, is DGGITQSPKYLFRKEGQNVTLSCEQNLNHDAMYWYRQDPGQGLRLIYYSQIVNDFQKGDIAEGYSVSREKKESFPLTVTSAQKNPTAFYLCATHPTGTGVIGSNQPQHFGDGTRLSIL.

The V call is TRBV28, the J call TRBJ2-2, with 9 bases that match TRBD1. J was trimmed by 6 bases and V by 2 bases; bases with no gene match: 1. Germline lookup yields CDR1 MDHEN and CDR2 SYDVKM. This CDR3 contains 14 residues. The CDR3 nucleotides read TGTGCCAGCAGTTTAAACAGGGGGCCCGGGGAGCTGTTTTTT. This encodes CASSLNRGPGELFF.

J is TRBJ2-2 and V is TRBV7-3, with 10 bases aligning to TRBD1. Germline V gene lookup returns CDR1 SGHTA and CDR2 FQGTGA. The CDR3 sequence is 14 residues long. The junction had 4 bases not matched to a gene; V was cut back by 5 bases and J by 7 bases. The CDR3 spells CASSPGQGHGELFF. The CDR3 DNA reads TGTGCCAGCAGCCCGGGACAGGGGCACGGGGAGCTGTTTTTT.

This clone has just a few counts. The chain carries TRBV5-1 and TRBJ2-1; TRBD1 aligns across 9 bases. This CDR3 has 15 residues. Germline values: CDR1 SGHRS, CDR2 YFSETQ. Trimming at V came to 0 bases and at J to 3 bases, leaving 1 base not matched to a gene. The CDR3 region has the DNA TGCGCCAGCAGCTTGGGGGACAGGGACTACAATGAGCAGTTCTTC. Its protein is CASSLGDRDYNEQFF.